This paragraph reports one T cell receptor (beta chain). Which antigen it targets is not known. Per-nucleotide qualities are absent, and no much larger clonotype sits a single base away. This specimen includes other DNA sequences encoding the same CDR3. TCR CDR3 regions were amplified from genomic DNA by multiplex PCR using the deep immunoSEQ assay. Extracted genomic DNA from each cell subset was spread evenly across all wells of several immunoSEQ 96-well plates, with each plate serving as a replicate. For sorted subsets, each replicate PCR was loaded with roughly 190 ng genomic DNA, equivalent to about 33,000 T cell genomes. Purified libraries were measured with a Qubit 3.0 fluorometer, size-checked on a Bioanalyzer 2100, and measured again with the KAPA Library Quantification kit. A separate single-read 150-cycle Illumina NextSeq 550 flow cell was used to sequence each immunoSEQ 96-well plate. Per the authors' processing: Because the immunoSEQ output included only junctional sequences and no quality scores, the filtering could not be the same as the filtering used for full-length reads. To assign V/J genes and CDR3, sequences were annotated using PyIR, a Python wrapper for IgBLAST v1.9, with IMGT germline references. Reads were filtered out if the reads had weak V/J assignments (E-value above 1e-6), no CDR3, stop codons, out-of-frame junctions, or ambiguous translated residues. V3J clonotypes were defined as sequences sharing the same inferred V gene, J gene, and CDR3 amino acid sequence. Percentage overlap between repertoires was calculated by dividing the number of shared unique clonotypes by the size of the smaller repertoire. RTK rarefaction, the Chao1 estimator, and Recon v2.1 estimates of unobserved clonotypes were used to assess repertoire richness. Generation probabilities for all TCRbeta clonotypes obtained by the gDNA method from a few donors were computed using OLGA. Held by TCRdb, this immuneACCESS table contains in-frame sequences only and omits some clones. Under half of the omission traces to an unresolved V gene where checked; the cause of the rest is unknown. V and J calls and clone size are as listed in that table; D and trimming were resolved from the DNA. The sample contains about 1.1 million clones, approximately 77% of them found a single time. The ten largest clones take up more than 0.85% of the sample.

This sample was included in a study of shared clonotypes between healthy human individuals (dated by TCRdb to the early 2020s). The study in broad terms: The cohort included three men and two women between 18 and 49 years of age. The study deeply sequenced blood TCR repertoires of five healthy adults to estimate repertoire size and the extent of clonotype sharing between individuals. To increase sequencing depth and limit assay-specific biases, TCR repertoire library preparation and sequencing were carried out by different laboratories using diverse techniques. Each donor's leukapheresis produced roughly between about 0.8 and 8.9 billion PBMCs. For each donor, CD4 naive and CD4 memory were each given three plates, CD8 naive was given two plates, and CD8 memory was given one plate.

The germline V gene supplies CDR1 SQVTM and CDR2 ANQGSEA. The V and J ends are trimmed by 2 bases and 4 bases, leaving 10 bases between them. The CDR3 has 13 amino acids, counting the end cysteine and phenylalanine. Only the CDR3 region is kept as DNA, spanning 39 bases read in frame from base 1. Study-level results and caveats: When several donors were compared, the shared fraction of clonotypes was roughly 4.8% for naive CD4, 3.5% to 4% for naive CD8, more than 2% for memory CD4, and around 0.37% for memory CD8. The genetic and exposure-history diversity represented was limited by the small number of donors. Even with the large sequencing depth, rarefaction of the sorted-subset datasets indicated that sequencing was incomplete. Only blood was sampled, and tissue TCR repertoires likely differ from those in blood. Higher generation probabilities were observed for clonotypes shared by all four sorted-subset donors than for non-shared clonotypes. Naive subsets generally had larger estimated clonotype richness than memory subsets. Pairwise subsampling indicated that sequencing depth was expected to affect the degree of clonotype sharing among donors.

Healthy HIV-negative adults with no recently reported acute infections or vaccinations were included as donors. Every donor was a Caucasian adult living in Nashville, Tennessee, USA. CD4+ T cells were enriched by magnetic negative selection, after which naive cells were positively selected on CD45RA and the negative fraction was taken as the memory subset. After blood collection by leukapheresis, PBMCs were isolated using Ficoll-Histopaque density gradient centrifugation and then cryopreserved in the vapor phase of liquid nitrogen. Purity and quantity of every magnetically sorted T cell population were checked by analytical flow cytometry. From each sorted fraction, genomic DNA was isolated and quantified by UV absorbance on a Nanodrop 2000c.

Material for sequencing was memory CD4+ T cells from PBMCs. Sample cell subset or site, as interpreted from the label and publication: CD45RA-negative fraction. The sequence links TRBV29-1 to TRBJ2-3; TRBD1 might be the D gene, on 6 matching bases. This sequence originates from a young man in good health. Some clones in this sample may be carry-over from other donors' samples. The CDR3 protein: CSVESRGADTQYF. The sequenced DNA: TGCAGCGTTGAATCCAGGGGCGCAGATACGCAGTATTTT.